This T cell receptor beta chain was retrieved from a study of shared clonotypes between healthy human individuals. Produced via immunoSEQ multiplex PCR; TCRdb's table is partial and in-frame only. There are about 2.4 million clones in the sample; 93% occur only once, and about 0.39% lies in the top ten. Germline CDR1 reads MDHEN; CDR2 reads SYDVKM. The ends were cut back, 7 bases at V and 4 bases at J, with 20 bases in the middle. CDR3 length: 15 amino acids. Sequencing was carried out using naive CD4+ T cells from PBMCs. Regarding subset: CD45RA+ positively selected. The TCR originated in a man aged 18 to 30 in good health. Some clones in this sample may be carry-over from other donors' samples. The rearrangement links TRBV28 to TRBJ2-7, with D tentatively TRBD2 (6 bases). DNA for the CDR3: TGTGCCAGCATCTCGGGAGCAGGGATGAGGTACGAGCAGTACTTC. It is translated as CASISGAGMRYEQYF.